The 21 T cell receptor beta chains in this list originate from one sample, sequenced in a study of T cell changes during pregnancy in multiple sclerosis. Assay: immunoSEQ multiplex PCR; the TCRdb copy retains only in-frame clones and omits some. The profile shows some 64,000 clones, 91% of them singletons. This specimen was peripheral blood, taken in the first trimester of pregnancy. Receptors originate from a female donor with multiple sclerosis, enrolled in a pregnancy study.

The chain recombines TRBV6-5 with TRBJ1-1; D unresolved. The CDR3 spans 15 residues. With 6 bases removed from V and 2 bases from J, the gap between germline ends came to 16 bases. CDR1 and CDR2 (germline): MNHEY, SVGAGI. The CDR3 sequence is CASRPTRYTNTEAFF. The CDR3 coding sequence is TGTGCCAGCAGACCCACCCGATACACAAACACTGAAGCTTTCTTT.

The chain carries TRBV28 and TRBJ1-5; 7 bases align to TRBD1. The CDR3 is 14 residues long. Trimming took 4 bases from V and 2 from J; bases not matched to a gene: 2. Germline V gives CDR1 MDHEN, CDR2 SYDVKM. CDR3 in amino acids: CASSSGQRNQPQHF. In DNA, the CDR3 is TGTGCCAGCAGTTCGGGACAGCGCAATCAGCCCCAGCATTTT.

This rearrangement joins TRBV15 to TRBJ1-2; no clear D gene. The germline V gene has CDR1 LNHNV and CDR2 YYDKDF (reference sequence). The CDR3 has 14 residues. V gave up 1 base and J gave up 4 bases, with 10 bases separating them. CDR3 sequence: CATSRVGEAYGYTF. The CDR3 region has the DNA TGTGCCACCAGCAGAGTAGGAGAGGCCTATGGCTACACCTTC.

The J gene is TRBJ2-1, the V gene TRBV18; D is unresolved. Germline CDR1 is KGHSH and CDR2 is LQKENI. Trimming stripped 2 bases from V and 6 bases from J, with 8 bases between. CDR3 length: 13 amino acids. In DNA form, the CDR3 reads TGTGCCAGCTCACCAGCCGGGTTCAATGAGCAGTTCTTC. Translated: CASSPAGFNEQFF.

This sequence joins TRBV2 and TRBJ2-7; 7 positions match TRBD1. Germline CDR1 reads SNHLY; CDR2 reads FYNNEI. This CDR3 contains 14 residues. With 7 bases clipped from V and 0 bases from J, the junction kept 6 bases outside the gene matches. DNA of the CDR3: TGTGCCAGCAAGCTCGGGACAGCCTCCTACGAGCAGTACTTC. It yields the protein CASKLGTASYEQYF.

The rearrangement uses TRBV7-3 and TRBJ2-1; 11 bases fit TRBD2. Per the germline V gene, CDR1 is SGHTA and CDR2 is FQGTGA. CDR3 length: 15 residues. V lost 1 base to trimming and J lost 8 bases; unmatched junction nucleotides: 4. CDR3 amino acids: CASSLSTSGSDEQFF. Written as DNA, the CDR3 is TGTGCCAGCAGCTTAAGCACTAGCGGGAGTGATGAGCAGTTCTTC.

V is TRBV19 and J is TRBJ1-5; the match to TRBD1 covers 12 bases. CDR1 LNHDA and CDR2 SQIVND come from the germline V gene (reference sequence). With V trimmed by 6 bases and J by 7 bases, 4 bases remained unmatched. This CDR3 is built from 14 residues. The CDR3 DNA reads TGTGCCAGTAGCGGGACAGGGGGCAGGCAGCCCCAGCATTTT. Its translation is CASSGTGGRQPQHF.

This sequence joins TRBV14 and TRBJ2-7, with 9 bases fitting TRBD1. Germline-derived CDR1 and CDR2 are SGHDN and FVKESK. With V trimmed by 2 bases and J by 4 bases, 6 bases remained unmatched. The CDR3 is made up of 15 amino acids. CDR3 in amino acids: CASSQTQGARYEQYF. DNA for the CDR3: TGTGCCAGCAGCCAAACACAGGGGGCGAGATACGAGCAGTACTTC.

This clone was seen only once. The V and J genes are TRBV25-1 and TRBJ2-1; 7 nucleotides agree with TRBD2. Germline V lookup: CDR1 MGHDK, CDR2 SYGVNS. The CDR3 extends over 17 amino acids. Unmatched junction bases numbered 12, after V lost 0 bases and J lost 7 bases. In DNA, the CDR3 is TGTGCCAGCAGTGAATATCGGCTAGCGGCCCCTTCGAATGAGCAGTTCTTC. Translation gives CASSEYRLAAPSNEQFF.

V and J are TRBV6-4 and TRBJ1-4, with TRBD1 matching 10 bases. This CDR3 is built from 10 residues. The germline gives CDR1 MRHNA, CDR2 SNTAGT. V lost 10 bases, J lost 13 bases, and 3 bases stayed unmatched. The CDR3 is CAMWTGGLFF. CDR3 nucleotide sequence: TGTGCCATGTGGACAGGGGGACTGTTTTTT.

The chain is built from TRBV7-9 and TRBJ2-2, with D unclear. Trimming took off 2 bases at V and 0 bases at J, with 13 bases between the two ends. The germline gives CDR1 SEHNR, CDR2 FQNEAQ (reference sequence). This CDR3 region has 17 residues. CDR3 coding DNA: TGTGCCAGCAGCTTATTGAAGCGTCCCCCGAACACCGGGGAGCTGTTTTTT. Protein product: CASSLLKRPPNTGELFF.

CDR3 DNA sequence: TGTGCCTGGAGTCCAGGGAACACTGAAGCTTTCTTT. Protein: CAWSPGNTEAFF. This chain connects TRBV30 to TRBJ1-1; D is ambiguous. Germline assignment: CDR1 GTSNPN and CDR2 SVGIG (reference sequence). Trimming stripped 2 bases from V and 1 base from J, with 5 bases between. The CDR3 has 12 residues.

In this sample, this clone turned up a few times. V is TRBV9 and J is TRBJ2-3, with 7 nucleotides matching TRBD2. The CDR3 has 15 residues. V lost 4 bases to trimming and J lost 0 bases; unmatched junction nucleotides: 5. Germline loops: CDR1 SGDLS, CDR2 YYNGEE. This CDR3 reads CASSRGGSSTDTQYF. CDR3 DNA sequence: TGTGCCAGCAGCCGCGGGGGATCTAGCACAGATACGCAGTATTTT.

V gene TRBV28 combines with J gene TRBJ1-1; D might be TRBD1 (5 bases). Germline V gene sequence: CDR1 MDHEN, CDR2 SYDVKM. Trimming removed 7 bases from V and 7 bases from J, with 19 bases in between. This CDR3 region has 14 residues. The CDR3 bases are TGTGCCAGCACCTGGGGGGGGGATTCCGTTGAAGCTTTCTTT. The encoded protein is CASTWGGDSVEAFF.

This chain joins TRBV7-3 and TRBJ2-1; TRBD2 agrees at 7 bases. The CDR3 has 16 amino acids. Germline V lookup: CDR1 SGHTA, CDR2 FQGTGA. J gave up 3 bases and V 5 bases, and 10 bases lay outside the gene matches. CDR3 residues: CASSPGSGTNYNEQFF. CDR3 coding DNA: TGTGCCAGCAGCCCCGGCTCCGGGACTAACTACAATGAGCAGTTCTTC.

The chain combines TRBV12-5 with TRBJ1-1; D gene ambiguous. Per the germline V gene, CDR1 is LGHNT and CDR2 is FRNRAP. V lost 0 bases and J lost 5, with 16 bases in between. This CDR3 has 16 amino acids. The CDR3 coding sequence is TGTGCTAGTGGTTTGGTACTAAACGGGGTTGGGACTGAAGCTTTCTTT. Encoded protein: CASGLVLNGVGTEAFF.

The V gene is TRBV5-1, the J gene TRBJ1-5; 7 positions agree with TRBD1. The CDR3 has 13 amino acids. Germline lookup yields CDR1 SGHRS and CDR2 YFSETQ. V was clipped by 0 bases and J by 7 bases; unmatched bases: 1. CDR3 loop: CASSLGDSQPQHF. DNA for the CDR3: TGCGCCAGCAGCTTGGGGGACAGCCAGCCCCAGCATTTT. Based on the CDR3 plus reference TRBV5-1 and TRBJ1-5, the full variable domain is KAGVTQTPRYLIKTRGQQVTLSCSPISGHRSVSWYQQTPGQGLQFLFEYFSETQRNKGNFPGRFSGRQFSNSRSEMNVSTLELGDSALYLCASSLGDSQPQHFGDGTRLSIL.

The CDR3 sequence: CASSRQDSNYGYTF. In DNA form, the CDR3 reads TGCGCCAGCAGTAGACAGGATTCAAACTATGGCTACACCTTC. The chain links TRBV10-2 to TRBJ1-2, with a tentative D call TRBD1 (6 bases). V was clipped by 5 bases and J by 2 bases, with 12 bases between them. Germline V gene lookup returns CDR1 WSHSY and CDR2 SAAADI. This CDR3 contains 14 residues.

This CDR3 reads CAWSRGGEGGYTF. DNA for the CDR3: TGTGCCTGGAGTAGAGGGGGGGAGGGTGGCTACACCTTC. The rearrangement joins TRBV30 to TRBJ1-2; the D gene is possibly TRBD1 (6 bases). CDR3 size: 13 residues. Germline values: CDR1 GTSNPN, CDR2 SVGIG (reference sequence). V was shortened by 2 bases and J by 7 bases, with 14 bases between the two germline ends.

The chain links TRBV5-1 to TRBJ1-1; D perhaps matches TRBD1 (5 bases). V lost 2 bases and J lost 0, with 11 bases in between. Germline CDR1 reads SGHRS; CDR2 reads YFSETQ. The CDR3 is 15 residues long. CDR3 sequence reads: CASSFRTNLNTEAFF. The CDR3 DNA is TGCGCCAGCAGCTTCAGGACAAATCTGAACACTGAAGCTTTCTTT.

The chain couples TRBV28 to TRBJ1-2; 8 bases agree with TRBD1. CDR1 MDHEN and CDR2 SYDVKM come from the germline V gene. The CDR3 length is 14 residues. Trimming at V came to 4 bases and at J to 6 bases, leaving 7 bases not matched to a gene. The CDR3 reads CASSWGGQANGYTF. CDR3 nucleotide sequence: TGTGCCAGCAGTTGGGGGGGACAGGCCAATGGCTACACCTTC.